The 6 T cell receptor beta chains given below trace back to one sample, sequenced in a study of blood T cell repertoires in COVID-19. Some clones are missing from TCRdb's copy, which holds only in-frame ones; the method was immunoSEQ multiplex PCR. The repertoire has about 670,000 clones, about nine tenths of them found once; the top ten carry roughly 0.25%. Input material: peripheral blood. The source is a woman younger than 30 with acute or convalescent COVID-19.

The chain employs TRBV6-6 and TRBJ1-2, with TRBD1 matching over 7 bases. The germline gives CDR1 MNHNY, CDR2 SVGAGI (reference sequence). Losses at the gene ends were 5 bases for V and 2 bases for J; bases not matched to a gene: 5. This CDR3 has 14 amino acids. The CDR3 spells CASSLQQGNYGYTF. CDR3 bases: TGTGCCAGCAGTCTTCAACAGGGGAACTATGGCTACACCTTC.

The gene calls are TRBV24-1 and TRBJ2-7, with 7 bases that match TRBD1. CDR3 size: 15 residues. J lost 4 bases, V lost 2 bases, and 7 bases had no gene match. From germline, CDR1 is KGHDR and CDR2 SFDVKD. The CDR3 bases are TGTGCCACCAGTGATTCCAGCAGGGGGTTGTACGAGCAGTACTTC. Translation gives CATSDSSRGLYEQYF.

The chain links TRBV5-1 to TRBJ1-2; 9 bases agree with TRBD1. V shed 0 bases and J 8 bases; nucleotides not matched to a gene: 5. CDR1 and CDR2 from the germline V gene are SGHRS and YFSETQ. The CDR3 runs to 14 residues. The CDR3 region is CASSLGTGVDGYTF. The CDR3 DNA sequence: TGCGCCAGCAGCTTGGGGACAGGGGTGGACGGCTACACCTTC.

The chain is built from TRBV2 and TRBJ1-2, with no clear D. CDR3 size: 12 residues. V lost 10 bases, J lost 4 bases, and 13 bases lay in between. The germline V gene encodes CDR1 SNHLY and CDR2 FYNNEI. The CDR3, as DNA: TGTGCCAACAAGGAGGCTGTCTATGGCTACACCTTC. Translated, it gives CANKEAVYGYTF.

This sequence joins TRBV5-4 and TRBJ2-2; 11 nucleotides line up with TRBD1. The length of the CDR3 is 15 residues. Trimming at V came to 2 bases and at J to 7 bases, leaving 4 bases not matched to a gene. Germline V gives CDR1 SGHNT, CDR2 YYREEE (reference sequence). CDR3 amino acids: CASSLWTGGVGELFF. CDR3 nucleotides: TGTGCCAGCAGCTTATGGACAGGGGGCGTCGGGGAGCTGTTTTTT.

The chain joins TRBV22-1 to TRBJ1-6; TRBD1 was called by the table and not checked on the DNA. TRBV22-1 is recorded as a pseudogene. CDR3 length: 14 residues. This CDR3 reads CPGTYRVNNSPLHF. The CDR3 DNA is TGTCCTGGGACCTACAGGGTGAATAATTCACCCCTCCACTTT.